Presented here are 21 T cell receptor beta chains from one specimen sequenced in a study of PD-1 blockade in classical Hodgkin lymphoma. Every one of the patients relapsed after autologous stem cell transplantation (brentuximab vedotin exposure was variable). The investigators isolated CD8+ T cells from thawed PBMCs using magnetic negative selection. Using immunoSEQ multiplex PCR, the repertoire was profiled, and TCRdb retains in-frame clones only, with some absent. The data contain roughly 5,600 clones, 70% to 85% of them singletons. Sample: CD8+ T cells from blood, taken at baseline. Receptors were obtained from a human donor with classical Hodgkin lymphoma.

V is TRBV30 and J is TRBJ2-5; 7 nucleotides agree with TRBD2. Trimming removed 2 bases from V and 2 bases from J; junction bases left unmatched: 8. The CDR3 length is 15 residues. Germline V CDR1 and CDR2: GTSNPN, SVGIG (reference sequence). The CDR3 DNA sequence: TGTGCCTGGAGTCCCTCGGGGGGATCGCAAGAGACCCAGTACTTC. This encodes CAWSPSGGSQETQYF.

This rearrangement joins TRBV4-3 to TRBJ2-4; no clear D gene. Germline assignment: CDR1 LGHNA and CDR2 YSLEER. The CDR3 is 16 residues long. V gave up 2 bases and J gave up 6 bases, with 17 bases separating them. This CDR3 is CASSQRLVVSGNIQYF. The CDR3 nucleotides are TGCGCCAGCAGCCAAAGATTGGTGGTTTCGGGAAACATTCAGTACTTC.

The gene calls are TRBV21-1 and TRBJ1-3; the D segment call TRBD1 is taken from the table without a DNA check. TRBV21-1 is a pseudogene segment. The CDR3 sequence is 21 residues long. CDR3 sequence: CASSPGEDGTGGPNSGNTIYF. The CDR3 bases are TGTGCCAGCAGCCCCGGGGAGGATGGGACAGGTGGCCCGAACTCTGGAAACACCATATATTTT.

This sequence joins TRBV7-9 and TRBJ1-3; TRBD1 is a possible D gene (5 bases). This CDR3 is 14 amino acids long. Between the trimmed V and J ends, which lost 4 bases and 5 bases, there was a span of 12 bases. CDR1 SEHNR and CDR2 FQNEAQ come from the germline V gene (reference sequence). CDR3 protein: CASSSDSFRNTIYF. In DNA, the CDR3 is TGTGCCAGCAGCTCCGACAGCTTCAGAAACACCATATATTTT.

This clone was picked up a small number of times. This chain connects TRBV19 to TRBJ2-7; 7 bases map to TRBD1. Trimming cost V 3 bases and J 6 bases; bases outside gene matches: 8. Looked up from germline, CDR1 is LNHDA and CDR2 is SQIVND (reference sequence). This CDR3 region has 14 residues. CDR3 amino acids: CASSIGQGVGEQYF. The CDR3 nucleotides are TGTGCCAGTAGTATCGGTCAGGGGGTAGGCGAGCAGTACTTC.

The chain joins TRBV28 to TRBJ1-2; D possibly corresponds to TRBD1 (5 bases). CDR1 is MDHEN, CDR2 SYDVKM, per germline. Trimming cost V 6 bases and J 6 bases, with 14 bases left between them. The CDR3 consists of 13 residues. The DNA for the CDR3 is TGTGCCAGCAGCCCAGAGCGGGGCGATGGCTACACCTTC. Its protein is CASSPERGDGYTF.

This clone occurred once. The J gene is TRBJ2-3, the V gene TRBV5-6; D not certain. CDR1 and CDR2 (germline): SGHDT, YYEEEE. V was trimmed by 3 bases and J by 3 bases, leaving 8 bases between them. This CDR3 is built from 13 residues. Here the CDR3 DNA reads TGTGCCAGCAGCTCGGGTCGAACAGATACGCAGTATTTT. Its translation: CASSSGRTDTQYF.

This clone was observed a single time. In DNA form, the CDR3 reads TGTGCCAGCAGCCGGACAGGAACTAGCACAGATACGCAGTATTTT. Its translation: CASSRTGTSTDTQYF. This chain links TRBV7-9 with TRBJ2-3, with 7 bases fitting TRBD1. The CDR3 has 15 amino acids. Germline-derived CDR1 and CDR2 are SEHNR and FQNEAQ (reference sequence). J was trimmed by 0 bases and V by 5 bases; bases with no gene match: 5.

The chain is built from TRBV5-1 and TRBJ2-1; perhaps TRBD1 as D (5 bases). This CDR3 is built from 13 residues. With 3 bases removed from V and 16 bases from J, the gap between germline ends came to 20 bases. CDR1 is SGHRS and CDR2 is YFSETQ in the germline V gene. The CDR3 DNA reads as TGCGCCAGCAGCTCAGGGCCACAGTCCCCAGCATTCTTC. Its protein product is CASSSGPQSPAFF. The full variable domain, with the rest looked up from reference TRBV5-1 and TRBJ2-1, is KAGVTQTPRYLIKTRGQQVTLSCSPISGHRSVSWYQQTPGQGLQFLFEYFSETQRNKGNFPGRFSGRQFSNSRSEMNVSTLELGDSALYLCASSSGPQSPAFFGPGTRLTVL.

The rearrangement links TRBV23-1 to TRBJ2-7, with TRBD1 matching 9 bases. TRBV23-1 is designated an ORF whose function remains uncertain. After removal of 7 bases from V and 3 bases from J, the junction contained 7 bases not matched to a gene. The CDR3 is 14 amino acids. The CDR3 loop is CASTWTGENYEQYF. CDR3 DNA sequence: TGCGCCAGCACTTGGACAGGGGAGAACTACGAGCAGTACTTC.

The rearrangement uses TRBV23-1 and TRBJ1-6; TRBD1 is a possible D gene (6 bases). TRBV23-1 is noted as an ORF with a role that remains uncertain. Trimming took 8 bases from V and 1 from J, leaving 15 bases between them. This CDR3 region has 16 residues. CDR3 sequence (DNA): TGCGCCAGCGTCGAGACAGGTGGGTCCTATAATTCACCCCTCCACTTT. Its translation is CASVETGGSYNSPLHF.

V and J are TRBV7-3 and TRBJ2-3; D perhaps matches TRBD2 (6 bases). Trimming took off 2 bases at V and 0 bases at J, with 9 bases between the two ends. The germline CDR1 and CDR2 sequences are SGHTA and FQGTGA. This CDR3 region has 15 residues. The CDR3, as DNA: TGTGCCAGCAGCTTAGTGGGGGGAAGCACAGATACGCAGTATTTT. Amino acid sequence: CASSLVGGSTDTQYF.

This clone has a handful of counts. V gene TRBV9 combines with J gene TRBJ2-7; D tentatively reads TRBD1 or TRBD2 (6 bases each). From germline, CDR1 is SGDLS and CDR2 YYNGEE. This CDR3 is built from 13 residues. V lost 3 bases and J 0 bases, leaving 7 bases between the germline ends. CDR3 nucleotides: TGTGCCAGCAGCGAGGGGGGCTCCTACGAGCAGTACTTC. This gives the protein CASSEGGSYEQYF.

This rearrangement joins TRBV7-9 to TRBJ1-4; 8 bases align to TRBD1. Germline trimming cut 3 bases from V and 1 base from J; bases unmatched to any gene: 4. The CDR3 is 16 residues long. From germline, CDR1 is SEHNR and CDR2 FQNEAQ (reference sequence). The CDR3 loop is CASSFEQGVTNEKLFF. CDR3 DNA: TGTGCCAGCAGCTTTGAACAGGGGGTAACTAATGAAAAACTGTTTTTT. Using reference TRBV7-9 and TRBJ1-4 for the parts outside the CDR3, the full variable domain is DTGVSQNPRHKITKRGQNVTFRCDPISEHNRLYWYRQTLGQGPEFLTYFQNEAQLEKSRLLSDRFSAERPKGSFSTLEIQRTEQGDSAMYLCASSFEQGVTNEKLFFGSGTQLSVL.

In its sample, this clone ranks as large (0.1 to 1%). The chain combines TRBV4-3 with TRBJ1-6; 8 bases line up with TRBD1. V lost 3 bases, J lost 13 bases, and 5 bases stayed unmatched. The V gene's germline CDR1 is LGHNA and CDR2 YSLEER. The CDR3 consists of 13 residues. The CDR3 DNA sequence: TGCGCCAGCAGCCATCGGACAGGGAGGCCCCTCCACTTT. Its translation: CASSHRTGRPLHF.

By frequency in the sample, this clone is medium-sized. The chain links TRBV7-2 to TRBJ1-6, with unresolved D. Per the germline V gene, CDR1 is SGHTA and CDR2 is FQGNSA. The CDR3 is 12 amino acids. The germline V and J ends were trimmed by 5 bases and 9 bases, with 8 bases remaining between them. CDR3 loop: CASSLWGSPLHF. As DNA, the CDR3 is TGTGCCAGCAGCCTATGGGGTTCACCCCTCCACTTT.

The sample holds a few counts of this clone. The genes are TRBV16 and TRBJ1-5, with no clear D. Germline CDR1 reads KGHSY; CDR2 reads FQNENV. The V gene lost 0 bases and the J gene lost 0 bases, with 6 bases spanning the gap. This CDR3 comprises 15 residues. CDR3 DNA sequence: TGTGCCAGCAGCCAATCTCTGCTTAGCAATCAGCCCCAGCATTTT. Translation gives CASSQSLLSNQPQHF.

A few counts support this clone. This chain uses TRBV19 with TRBJ1-6; D ambiguous. This CDR3 has 15 amino acids. CDR1 is LNHDA, CDR2 SQIVND, per germline (reference sequence). Deletions cut 1 base from V and 7 bases from J, with 11 bases between. CDR3 nucleotide sequence: TGTGCCAGTAGTATAGGTTCAGATTACAATTCACCCCTCCACTTT. It is translated as CASSIGSDYNSPLHF.

The gene calls are TRBV4-3 and TRBJ2-7; D might be TRBD1 (5 bases). With 0 bases removed from V and 4 bases from J, the gap between germline ends came to 10 bases. The CDR3 is made up of 14 amino acids. CDR1 is LGHNA and CDR2 is YSLEER in the germline V gene. The CDR3 here is CASSQDTRDYEQYF. The CDR3 DNA is TGCGCCAGCAGCCAAGATACCAGGGATTACGAGCAGTACTTC.

The V call is TRBV13, the J call TRBJ2-1; 8 bases fit TRBD1. Trimming cost V 5 bases and J 7 bases; bases outside gene matches: 10. Germline V gene sequence: CDR1 PRHDT, CDR2 FYEKMQ (reference sequence). This CDR3 has 15 residues. The CDR3 coding sequence is TGTGCCAGCAGCCAGGACAGGGAAAGGAGGAATGAGCAGTTCTTC. This gives the protein CASSQDRERRNEQFF.

The rearrangement uses TRBV7-6 and TRBJ1-1; D is undetermined. V lost 5 bases and J lost 1, with 8 bases in between. In germline, CDR1 is SGHVS, CDR2 FNYEAQ. The CDR3 is 13 amino acids. CDR3 nucleotide sequence: TGTGCCAGCAGCCCCCGACAGAACACTGAAGCTTTCTTT. Translated, it gives CASSPRQNTEAFF.